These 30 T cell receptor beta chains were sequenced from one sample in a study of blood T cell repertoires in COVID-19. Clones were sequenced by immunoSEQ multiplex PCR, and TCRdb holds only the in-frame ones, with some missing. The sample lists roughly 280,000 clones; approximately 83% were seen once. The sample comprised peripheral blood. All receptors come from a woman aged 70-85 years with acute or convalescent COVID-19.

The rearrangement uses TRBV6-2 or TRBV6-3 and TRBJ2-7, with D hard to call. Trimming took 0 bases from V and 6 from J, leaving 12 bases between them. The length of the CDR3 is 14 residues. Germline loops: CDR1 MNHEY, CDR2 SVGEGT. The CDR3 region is CASSYSTFNSEQYF. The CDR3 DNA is TGTGCCAGCAGTTACTCGACATTTAACTCCGAGCAGTACTTC.

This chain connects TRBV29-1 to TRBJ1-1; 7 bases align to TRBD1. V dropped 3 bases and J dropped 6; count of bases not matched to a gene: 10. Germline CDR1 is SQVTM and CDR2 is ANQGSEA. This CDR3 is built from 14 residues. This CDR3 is CSVETEGQRPEAFF. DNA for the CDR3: TGCAGCGTTGAGACAGAGGGACAGCGGCCTGAAGCTTTCTTT.

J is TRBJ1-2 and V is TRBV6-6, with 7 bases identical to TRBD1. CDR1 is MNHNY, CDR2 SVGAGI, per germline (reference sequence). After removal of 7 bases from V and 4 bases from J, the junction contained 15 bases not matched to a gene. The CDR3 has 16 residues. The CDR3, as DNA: TGTGCCAGCATGAAGGGGGCTCAACTTCCTGGCTATGGCTACACCTTC. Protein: CASMKGAQLPGYGYTF.

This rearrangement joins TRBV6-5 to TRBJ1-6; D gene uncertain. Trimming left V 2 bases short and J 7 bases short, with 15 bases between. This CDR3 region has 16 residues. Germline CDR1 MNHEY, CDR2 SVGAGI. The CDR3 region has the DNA TGTGCCAGCAGTTACCTTGTAGCCTCGCTGAATTCACCCCTCCACTTT. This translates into CASSYLVASLNSPLHF.

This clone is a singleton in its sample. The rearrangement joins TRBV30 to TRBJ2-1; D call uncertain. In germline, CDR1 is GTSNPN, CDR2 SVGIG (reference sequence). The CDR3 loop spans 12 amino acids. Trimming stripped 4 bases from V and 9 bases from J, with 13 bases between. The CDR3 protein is CAWTDSRAEQFF. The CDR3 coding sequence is TGTGCCTGGACCGACTCCCGAGCTGAGCAGTTCTTC.

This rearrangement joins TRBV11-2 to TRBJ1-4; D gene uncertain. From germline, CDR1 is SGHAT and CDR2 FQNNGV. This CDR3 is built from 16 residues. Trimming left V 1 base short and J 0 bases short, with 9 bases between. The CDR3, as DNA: TGTGCCAGCAGCTTAGGTGTACAACCAACTAATGAAAAACTGTTTTTT. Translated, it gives CASSLGVQPTNEKLFF.

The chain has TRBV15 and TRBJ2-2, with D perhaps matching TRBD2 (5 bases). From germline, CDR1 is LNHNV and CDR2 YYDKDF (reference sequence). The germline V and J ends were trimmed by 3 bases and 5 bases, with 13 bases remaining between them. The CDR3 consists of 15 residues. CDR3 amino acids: CATSRGSWTTGELFF. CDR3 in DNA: TGTGCCACCAGCAGGGGCAGCTGGACTACCGGGGAGCTGTTTTTT.

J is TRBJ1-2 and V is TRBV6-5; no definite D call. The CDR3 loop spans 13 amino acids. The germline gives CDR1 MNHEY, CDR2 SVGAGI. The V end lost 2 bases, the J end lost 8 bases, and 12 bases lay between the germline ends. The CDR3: CASSYGDGVGYTF. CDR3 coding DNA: TGTGCCAGCAGTTACGGAGATGGCGTCGGCTACACCTTC.

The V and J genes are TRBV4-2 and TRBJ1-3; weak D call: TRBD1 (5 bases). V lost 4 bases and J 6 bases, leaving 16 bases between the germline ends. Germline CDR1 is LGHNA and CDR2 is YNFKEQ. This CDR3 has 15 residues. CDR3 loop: CASSLEGALENTIYF. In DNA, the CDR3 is TGTGCCAGCAGCCTCGAAGGGGCATTGGAAAACACCATATATTTT.

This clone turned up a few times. CDR3 residues: CASKRGQGAIGELFF. As DNA, the CDR3 is TGTGCCAGCAAGAGAGGACAGGGGGCGATCGGGGAGCTGTTTTTT. The rearrangement uses TRBV3-1 (or the pseudogene TRBV3-2) and TRBJ2-2; 11 bases are shared with TRBD1. With V trimmed by 7 bases and J by 7 bases, 8 bases remained unmatched. The CDR3 runs 15 residues. The germline CDR1 and CDR2 sequences are LGHDT and YNNKEL (reference sequence).

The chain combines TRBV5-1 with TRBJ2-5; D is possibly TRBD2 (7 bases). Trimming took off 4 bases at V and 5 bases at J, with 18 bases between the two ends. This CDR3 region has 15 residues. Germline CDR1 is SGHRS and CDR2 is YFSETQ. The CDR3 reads CASSLLGGRGETQYF. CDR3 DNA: TGCGCCAGCAGCCTCCTCGGGGGGCGGGGGGAGACCCAGTACTTC.

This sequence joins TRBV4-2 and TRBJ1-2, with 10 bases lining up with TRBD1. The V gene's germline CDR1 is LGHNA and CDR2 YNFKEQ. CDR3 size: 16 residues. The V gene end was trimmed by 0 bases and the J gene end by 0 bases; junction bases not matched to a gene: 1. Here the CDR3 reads CASSQEGTGANYGYTF. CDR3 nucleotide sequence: TGTGCCAGCAGCCAAGAGGGGACAGGGGCTAACTATGGCTACACCTTC.

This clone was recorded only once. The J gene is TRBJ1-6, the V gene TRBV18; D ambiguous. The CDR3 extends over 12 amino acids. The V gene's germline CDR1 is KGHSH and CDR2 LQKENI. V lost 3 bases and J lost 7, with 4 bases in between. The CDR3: CASSPSNSPLHF. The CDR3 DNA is TGTGCCAGCTCACCGTCAAATTCACCCCTCCACTTT.

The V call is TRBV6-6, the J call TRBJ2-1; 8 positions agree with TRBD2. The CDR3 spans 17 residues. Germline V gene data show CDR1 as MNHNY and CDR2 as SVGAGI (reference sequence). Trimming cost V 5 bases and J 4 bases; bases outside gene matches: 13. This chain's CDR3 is CASSPAFAGGPYNEQFF. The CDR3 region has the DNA TGTGCCAGCAGTCCGGCCTTTGCGGGGGGCCCTTACAATGAGCAGTTCTTC.

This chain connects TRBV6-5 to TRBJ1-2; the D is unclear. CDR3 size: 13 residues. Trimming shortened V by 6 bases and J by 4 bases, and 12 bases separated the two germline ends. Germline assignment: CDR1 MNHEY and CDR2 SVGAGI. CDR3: CASRITGGYGYTF. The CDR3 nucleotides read TGTGCCAGCAGGATAACGGGAGGCTATGGCTACACCTTC.

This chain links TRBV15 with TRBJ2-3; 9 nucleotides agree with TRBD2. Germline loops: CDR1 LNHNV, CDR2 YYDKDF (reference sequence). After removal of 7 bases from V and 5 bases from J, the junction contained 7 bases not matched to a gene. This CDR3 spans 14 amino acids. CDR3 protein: CATMSGGRGDTQYF. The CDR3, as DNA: TGTGCCACCATGAGCGGGGGGCGCGGAGATACGCAGTATTTT. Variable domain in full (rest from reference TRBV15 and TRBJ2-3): DAMVIQNPRYQVTQFGKPVTLSCSQTLNHNVMYWYQQKSSQAPKLLFHYYDKDFNNEADTPDNFQSRRPNTSFCFLDIRSPGLGDTAMYLCATMSGGRGDTQYFGPGTRLTVL.

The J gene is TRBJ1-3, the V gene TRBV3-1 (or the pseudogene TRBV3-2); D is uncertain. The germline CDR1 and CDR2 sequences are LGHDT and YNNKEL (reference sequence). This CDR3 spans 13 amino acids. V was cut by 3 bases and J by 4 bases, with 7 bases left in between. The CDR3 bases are TGTGCCAGCAGCCACTCGGGAGGAAACACCATATATTTT. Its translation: CASSHSGGNTIYF.

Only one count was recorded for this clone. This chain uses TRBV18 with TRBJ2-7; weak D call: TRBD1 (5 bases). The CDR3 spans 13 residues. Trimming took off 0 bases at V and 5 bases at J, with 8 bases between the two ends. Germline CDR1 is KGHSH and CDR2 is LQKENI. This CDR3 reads CASSPPGRDEQYF. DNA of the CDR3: TGTGCCAGCTCACCACCGGGCAGGGACGAGCAGTACTTC.

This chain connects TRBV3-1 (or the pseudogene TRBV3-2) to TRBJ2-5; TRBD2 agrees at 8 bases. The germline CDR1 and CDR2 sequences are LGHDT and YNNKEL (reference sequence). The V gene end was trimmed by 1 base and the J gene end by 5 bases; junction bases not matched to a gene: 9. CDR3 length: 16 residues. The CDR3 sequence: CASSQVVAGGSETQYF. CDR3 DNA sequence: TGTGCCAGCAGCCAAGTTGTTGCGGGGGGCTCGGAGACCCAGTACTTC.

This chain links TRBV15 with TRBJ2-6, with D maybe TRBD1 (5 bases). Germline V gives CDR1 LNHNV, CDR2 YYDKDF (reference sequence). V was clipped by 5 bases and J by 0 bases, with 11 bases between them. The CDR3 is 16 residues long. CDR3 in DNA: TGTGCCACCAGCTACAATACAGGCTCTGGGGCCAACGTCCTGACTTTC. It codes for CATSYNTGSGANVLTF.

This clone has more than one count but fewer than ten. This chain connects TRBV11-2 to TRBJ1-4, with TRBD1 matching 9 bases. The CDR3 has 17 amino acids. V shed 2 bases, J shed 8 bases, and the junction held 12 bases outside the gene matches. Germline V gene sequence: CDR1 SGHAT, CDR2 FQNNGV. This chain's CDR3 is CASSLRDRVHAVEKLFF. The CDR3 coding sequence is TGTGCCAGCAGCTTAAGGGACAGGGTCCATGCGGTAGAAAAACTGTTTTTT.

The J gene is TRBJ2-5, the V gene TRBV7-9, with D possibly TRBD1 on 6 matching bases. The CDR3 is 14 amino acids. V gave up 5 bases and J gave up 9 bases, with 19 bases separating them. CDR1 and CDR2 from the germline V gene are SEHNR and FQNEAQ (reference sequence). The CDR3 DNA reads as TGTGCCAGCAGCCCGTGGGGCCAGGGGTCGGCCCAGTACTTC. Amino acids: CASSPWGQGSAQYF. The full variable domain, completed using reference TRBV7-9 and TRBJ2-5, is DTGVSQNPRHKITKRGQNVTFRCDPISEHNRLYWYRQTLGQGPEFLTYFQNEAQLEKSRLLSDRFSAERPKGSFSTLEIQRTEQGDSAMYLCASSPWGQGSAQYFGPGTRLLVL.

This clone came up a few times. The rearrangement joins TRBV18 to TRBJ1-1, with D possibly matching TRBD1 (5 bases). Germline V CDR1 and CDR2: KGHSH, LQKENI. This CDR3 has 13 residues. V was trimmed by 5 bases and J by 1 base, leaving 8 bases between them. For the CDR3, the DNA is TGTGCCAGCTCAAAGGGGTCGAACACTGAAGCTTTCTTT. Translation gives CASSKGSNTEAFF.

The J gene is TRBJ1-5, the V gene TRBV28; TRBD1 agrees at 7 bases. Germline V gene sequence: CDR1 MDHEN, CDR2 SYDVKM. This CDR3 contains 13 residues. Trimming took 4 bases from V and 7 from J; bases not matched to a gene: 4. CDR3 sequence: CASSSTGEQPQHF. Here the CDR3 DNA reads TGTGCCAGCAGTTCCACAGGGGAACAGCCCCAGCATTTT. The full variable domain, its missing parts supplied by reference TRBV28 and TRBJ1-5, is DVKVTQSSRYLVKRTGEKVFLECVQDMDHENMFWYRQDPGLGLRLIYFSYDVKMKEKGDIPEGYSVSREKKERFSLILESASTNQTSMYLCASSSTGEQPQHFGDGTRLSIL.

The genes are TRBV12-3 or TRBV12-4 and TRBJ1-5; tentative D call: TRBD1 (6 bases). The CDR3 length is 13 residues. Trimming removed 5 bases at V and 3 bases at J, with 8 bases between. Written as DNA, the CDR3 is TGTGCCAGCAGTAACAGGGTCAATCAGCCCCAGCATTTT. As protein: CASSNRVNQPQHF.

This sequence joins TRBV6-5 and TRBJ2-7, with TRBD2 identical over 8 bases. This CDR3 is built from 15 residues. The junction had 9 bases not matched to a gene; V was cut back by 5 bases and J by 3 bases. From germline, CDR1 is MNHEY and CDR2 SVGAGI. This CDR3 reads CASSPGGVAVYEQYF. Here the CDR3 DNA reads TGTGCCAGCAGTCCCGGGGGGGTGGCGGTCTACGAGCAGTACTTC.

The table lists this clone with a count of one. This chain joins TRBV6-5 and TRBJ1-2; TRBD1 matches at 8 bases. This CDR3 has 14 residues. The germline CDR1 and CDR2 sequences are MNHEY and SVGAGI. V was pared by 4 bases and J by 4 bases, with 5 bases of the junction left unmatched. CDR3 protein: CASSSRTGSYGYTF. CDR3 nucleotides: TGTGCCAGCAGTTCCCGGACAGGGAGCTATGGCTACACCTTC.

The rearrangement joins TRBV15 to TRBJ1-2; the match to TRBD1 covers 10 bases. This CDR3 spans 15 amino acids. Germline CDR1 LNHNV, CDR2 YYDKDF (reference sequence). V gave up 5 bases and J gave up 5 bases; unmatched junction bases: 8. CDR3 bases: TGTGCCACCAGCCAGGGGGGGACAGGGGCATATGGCTACACCTTC. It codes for CATSQGGTGAYGYTF.

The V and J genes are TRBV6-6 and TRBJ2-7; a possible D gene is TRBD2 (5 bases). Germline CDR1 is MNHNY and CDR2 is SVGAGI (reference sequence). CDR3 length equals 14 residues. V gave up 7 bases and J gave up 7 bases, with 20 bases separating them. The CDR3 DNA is TGTGCCAGCACCACGGGAAGGACTTCGAGGGAGCAGTACTTC. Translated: CASTTGRTSREQYF.

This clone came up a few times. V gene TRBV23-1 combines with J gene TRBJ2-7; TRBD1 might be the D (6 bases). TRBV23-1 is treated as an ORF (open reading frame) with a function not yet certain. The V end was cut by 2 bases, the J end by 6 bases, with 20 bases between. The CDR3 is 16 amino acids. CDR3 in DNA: TGCGCCAGCAGTCAAACAGGAACAGGGTCCGTTACCGAGCAGTACTTC. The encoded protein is CASSQTGTGSVTEQYF.